Presented here are 3 T cell receptor beta chains from one specimen sequenced in a study of CD8+CD57+ T cells in acquired aplastic anemia. Genomic DNA acted as the template from which TCR beta VDJ combination and CDR3 sequence profiling were carried out. TCRdb reanalysed the reads using MiXCR and keeps one entry per CDR3 protein. The sample has over 150,000 distinct CDR3 sequences; around 45% are singletons. The sequenced sample was sorted CD4+, CD8+, or CD8+CD57+ T cells (not recorded which) from PBMCs. The receptors stem from a human donor in good health.

Only one count was recorded for this clonotype. This sequence joins TRBV12-3 or TRBV12-4 and TRBJ1-2, with 10 nucleotides matching TRBD1. V was pared by 5 bases and J by 6 bases, with 6 bases of the junction left unmatched. The CDR3 is 14 amino acids. The CDR3 sequence is CASSGGDRGNGYTF. The CDR3 DNA is TGTGCCAGCAGTGGGGGGGACAGGGGAAATGGCTACACCTTC.

The rearrangement links TRBV19 to TRBJ2-7; the D gene is possibly TRBD2 (5 bases). The CDR3 consists of 13 residues. In germline, CDR1 is LNHDA, CDR2 SQIVND (reference sequence). The V end was cut by 3 bases, the J end by 4 bases, with 10 bases between. The CDR3 sequence is CASSISLGYEQYF. CDR3 nucleotide sequence: TGTGCCAGTAGTATTTCACTAGGGTACGAGCAGTACTTC.

This clonotype has just one count. This chain's CDR3 is CASSSAGNTGELFF. The CDR3 bases are TGTGCCAGCAGCTCGGCCGGGAACACCGGGGAGCTGTTTTTT. The rearrangement joins TRBV5-6 to TRBJ2-2, with unresolved D. The CDR3 runs 14 residues. V gave up 3 bases and J gave up 1 base, with 7 bases separating them. Germline V CDR1 and CDR2: SGHDT, YYEEEE.